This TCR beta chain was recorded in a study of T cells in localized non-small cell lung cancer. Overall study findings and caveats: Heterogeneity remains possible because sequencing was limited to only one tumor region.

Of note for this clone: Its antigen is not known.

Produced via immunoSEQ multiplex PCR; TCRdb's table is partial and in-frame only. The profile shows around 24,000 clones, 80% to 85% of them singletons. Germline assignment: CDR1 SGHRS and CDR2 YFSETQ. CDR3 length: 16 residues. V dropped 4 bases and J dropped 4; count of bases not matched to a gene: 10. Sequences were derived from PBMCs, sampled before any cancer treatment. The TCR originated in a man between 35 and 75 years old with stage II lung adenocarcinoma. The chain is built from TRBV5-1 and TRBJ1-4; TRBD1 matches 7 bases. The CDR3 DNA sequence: TGCGCCAGCAGCGATGGGGCCGGGACAGTTAATGAAAAACTGTTTTTT. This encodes CASSDGAGTVNEKLFF.